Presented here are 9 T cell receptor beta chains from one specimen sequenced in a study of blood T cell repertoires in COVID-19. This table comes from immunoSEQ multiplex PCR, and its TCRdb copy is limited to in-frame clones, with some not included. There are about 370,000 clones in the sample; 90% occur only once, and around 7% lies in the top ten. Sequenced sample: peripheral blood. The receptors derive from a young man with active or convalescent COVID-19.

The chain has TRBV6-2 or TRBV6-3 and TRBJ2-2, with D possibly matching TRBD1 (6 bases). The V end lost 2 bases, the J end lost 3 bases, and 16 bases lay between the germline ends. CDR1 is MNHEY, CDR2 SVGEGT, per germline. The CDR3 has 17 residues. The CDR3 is CASSYRVGQRYTGELFF. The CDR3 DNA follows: TGTGCCAGCAGTTACAGGGTTGGACAGAGATACACCGGGGAGCTGTTTTTT.

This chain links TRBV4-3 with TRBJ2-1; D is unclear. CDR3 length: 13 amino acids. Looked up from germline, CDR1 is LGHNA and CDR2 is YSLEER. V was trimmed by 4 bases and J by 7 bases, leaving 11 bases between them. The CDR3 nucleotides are TGCGCCAGCAGCCTCCCTGGGCTGAATGAGCAGTTCTTC. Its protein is CASSLPGLNEQFF.

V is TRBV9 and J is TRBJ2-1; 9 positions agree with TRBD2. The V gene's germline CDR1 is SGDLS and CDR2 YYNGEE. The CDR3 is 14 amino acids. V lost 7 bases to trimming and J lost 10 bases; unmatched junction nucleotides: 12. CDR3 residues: CASSLGASGTEQFF. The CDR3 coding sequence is TGTGCCAGCTCCCTCGGGGCTAGCGGGACAGAGCAGTTCTTC.

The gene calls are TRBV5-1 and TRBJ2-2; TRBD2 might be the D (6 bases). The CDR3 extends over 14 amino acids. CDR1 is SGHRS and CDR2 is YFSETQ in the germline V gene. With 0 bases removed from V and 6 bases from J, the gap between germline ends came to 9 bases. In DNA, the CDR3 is TGCGCCAGCAGCTTGGCCGGGGGACCCGGGGAGCTGTTTTTT. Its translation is CASSLAGGPGELFF.

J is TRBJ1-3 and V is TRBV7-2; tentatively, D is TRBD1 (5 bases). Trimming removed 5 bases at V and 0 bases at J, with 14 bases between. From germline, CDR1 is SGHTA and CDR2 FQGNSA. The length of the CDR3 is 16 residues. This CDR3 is CASSPQGVGSGNTIYF. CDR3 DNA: TGTGCCAGCAGCCCGCAGGGTGTAGGCTCTGGAAACACCATATATTTT. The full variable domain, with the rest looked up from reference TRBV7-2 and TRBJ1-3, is GAGVSQSPSNKVTEKGKDVELRCDPISGHTALYWYRQSLGQGLEFLIYFQGNSAPDKSGLPSDRFSAERTGGSVSTLTIQRTQQEDSAVYLCASSPQGVGSGNTIYFGEGSWLTVV.

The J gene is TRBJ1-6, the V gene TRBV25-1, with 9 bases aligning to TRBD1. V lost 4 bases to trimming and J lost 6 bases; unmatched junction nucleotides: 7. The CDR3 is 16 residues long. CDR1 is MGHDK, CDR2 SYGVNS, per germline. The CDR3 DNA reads TGTGCCAGCAGTGCTAAAGGACAGGGGAGTAATTCACCCCTCCACTTT. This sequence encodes CASSAKGQGSNSPLHF. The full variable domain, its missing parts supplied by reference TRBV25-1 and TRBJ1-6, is EADIYQTPRYLVIGTGKKITLECSQTMGHDKMYWYQQDPGMELHLIHYSYGVNSTEKGDLSSESTVSRIRTEHFPLTLESARPSHTSQYLCASSAKGQGSNSPLHFGNGTRLTVT.

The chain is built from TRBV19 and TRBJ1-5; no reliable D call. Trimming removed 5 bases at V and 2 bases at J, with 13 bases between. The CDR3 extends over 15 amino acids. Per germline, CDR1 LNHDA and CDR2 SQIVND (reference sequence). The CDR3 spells CASSPSSGGNQPQHF. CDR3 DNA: TGTGCCAGTAGTCCCTCATCCGGAGGCAATCAGCCCCAGCATTTT.

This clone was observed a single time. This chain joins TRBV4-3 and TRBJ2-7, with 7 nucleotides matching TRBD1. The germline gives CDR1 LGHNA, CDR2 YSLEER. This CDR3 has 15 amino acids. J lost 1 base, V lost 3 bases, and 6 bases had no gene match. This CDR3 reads CASSQVTGHSYEQYF. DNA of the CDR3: TGCGCCAGCAGCCAGGTGACAGGGCATTCCTACGAGCAGTACTTC.

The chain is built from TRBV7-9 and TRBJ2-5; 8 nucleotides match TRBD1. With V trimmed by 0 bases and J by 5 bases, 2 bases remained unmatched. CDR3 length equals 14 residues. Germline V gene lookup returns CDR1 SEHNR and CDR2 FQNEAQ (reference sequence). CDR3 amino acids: CASSLAQGVETQYF. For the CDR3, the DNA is TGTGCCAGCAGCTTAGCACAGGGGGTGGAGACCCAGTACTTC.